The T cell receptor beta chain under discussion was sequenced for a study of blood T cell repertoires in COVID-19. At the level of the study: The origin of the acute and convalescent COVID-19 samples was the United States, Italy and Spain. Nucleic acid was either cDNA or gDNA, and it came from T cells, B-cell-depleted T cells, or PBMCs.

Original handling: Cell counts per sample came from amplifying reference gene primers. Sequenced by immunoSEQ multiplex PCR; TCRdb stores in-frame clones only, minus some. V, J and clone size reflect that table, while D and trimming were determined from the DNA. The table includes some 250,000 clones, more than 80% detected once. This CDR3 is built from 16 residues. Germline V gene sequence: CDR1 KGHSH, CDR2 LQKENI. The ends were cut back, 2 bases at V and 4 bases at J, with 17 bases in the middle. The origin of this receptor is a man aged 25-45 years who had recovered from COVID-19. The chain links TRBV18 to TRBJ1-2; the D gene is possibly TRBD1 (6 bases). The sequencing sample was made of peripheral blood. The CDR3 bases are TGTGCCAGCTCACCAACAGGAACACAGGGCGGCTATGGCTACACCTTC. It encodes CASSPTGTQGGYGYTF.